This T cell receptor (beta chain) appears in the sequencing data of a study of response to subunit inactivated influenza vaccine. Study-level points and caveats: With each seasonal influenza vaccination, the authors suggested, few new T cells are recruited.

In TCRdb, the RT-PCR reads were re-called with MiXCR into one record per CDR3 protein. The table lists more than 400,000 distinct CDR3 sequences, 9.5% to 13% of them singletons, with roughly 12% in the top ten. Notes on this clonotype: The antigen is undetermined.

This sequence originates from a man aged 45-65 years who received an inactivated influenza vaccine. Sequencing was performed on PBMCs from blood, taken about 6 weeks after vaccination.

CDR3 in DNA: TGCAGTGCTACCAGAGACGAGCAGTTCTTC. Amino acids: CSATRDEQFF. This chain connects TRBV20-1 to TRBJ2-1; D is undetermined. The CDR3 length is 10 residues. The ends were cut back, 4 bases at V and 10 bases at J, with 8 bases in the middle. In germline, CDR1 is DFQATT, CDR2 SNEGSKA (reference sequence).